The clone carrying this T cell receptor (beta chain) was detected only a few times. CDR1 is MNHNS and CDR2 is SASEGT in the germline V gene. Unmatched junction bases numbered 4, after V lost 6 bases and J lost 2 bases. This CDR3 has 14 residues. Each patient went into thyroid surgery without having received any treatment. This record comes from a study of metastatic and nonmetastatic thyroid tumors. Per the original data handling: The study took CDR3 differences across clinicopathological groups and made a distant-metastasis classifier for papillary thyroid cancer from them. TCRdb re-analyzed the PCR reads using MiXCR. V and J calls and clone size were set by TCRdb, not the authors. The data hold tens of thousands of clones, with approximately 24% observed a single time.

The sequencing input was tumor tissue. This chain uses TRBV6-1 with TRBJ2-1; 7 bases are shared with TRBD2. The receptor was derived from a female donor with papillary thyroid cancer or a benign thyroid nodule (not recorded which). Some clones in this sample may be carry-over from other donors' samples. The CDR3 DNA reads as TGTGCCAGCAGGCCGGGGGGTGCCTACAATGAGCAGTTCTTC. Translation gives CASRPGGAYNEQFF.